One T cell receptor (beta chain) is described in this entry. The antigen is undetermined. The second PCR ran about 6 to 11 cycles with a sample-barcoded 5' primer and J-beta primers. Every single cDNA molecule received a tag from a template-switch adaptor with 12 random nucleotides. MiXCR was run by TCRdb on the 5' RACE reads, yielding one entry per CDR3 protein. The sample contains 550,000 to 650,000 distinct CDR3 sequences, approximately 30% of which appear only once. These data come from a study of blood T cells in healthy people across ages. Per germline, CDR1 SGDLS and CDR2 YYNGEE. The CDR3 has 15 residues. Deletions cut 0 bases from V and 4 bases from J, with 13 bases between. General study points: Estimates drawn from one million T cells were deemed to understate diversity. Per-million-T-cell TCR beta diversity fell roughly linearly with age.

Material for sequencing was blood. This chain connects TRBV9 to TRBJ1-1, with D uncertain. This sequence originates from a woman of 80 years or more in good health. CDR3 protein: CASSVGSGMGTEAFF. The CDR3 DNA reads as TGTGCCAGCAGCGTAGGCTCGGGTATGGGCACTGAAGCTTTCTTT.